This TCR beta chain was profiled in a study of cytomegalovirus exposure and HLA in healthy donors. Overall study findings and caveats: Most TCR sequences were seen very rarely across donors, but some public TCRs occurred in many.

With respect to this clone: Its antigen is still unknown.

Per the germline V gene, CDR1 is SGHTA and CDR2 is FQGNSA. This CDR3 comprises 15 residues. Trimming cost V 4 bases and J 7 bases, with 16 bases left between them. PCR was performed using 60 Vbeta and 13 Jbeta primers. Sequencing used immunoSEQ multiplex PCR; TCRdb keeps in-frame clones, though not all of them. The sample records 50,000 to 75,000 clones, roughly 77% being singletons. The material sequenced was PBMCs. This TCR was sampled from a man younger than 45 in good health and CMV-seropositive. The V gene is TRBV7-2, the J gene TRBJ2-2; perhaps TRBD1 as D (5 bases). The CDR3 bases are TGTGCCAGCAGCTACCGATCAGGGATTGGCGGGGAGCTGTTTTTT. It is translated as CASSYRSGIGGELFF.